The 31 T cell receptor beta chains given below trace back to one sample, sequenced in a study of OX40 agonist ivuxolimab in advanced cancers. Repertoires were generated with immunoSEQ multiplex PCR, while TCRdb's copy carries only in-frame clones and drops some. This sample has just over 14,000 clones, with roughly 75% found just once. The sequences come from CD4+ or CD8+ T cells sorted from blood, collected in a trial of the OX40 agonist ivuxolimab. The receptors come from an adult with an advanced solid tumor such as melanoma, head and neck, liver or kidney cancer.

The V call is TRBV11-2, the J call TRBJ1-1; 9 bases map to TRBD1. With 2 bases clipped from V and 1 base from J, the junction kept 5 bases outside the gene matches. Germline CDR1 reads SGHAT; CDR2 reads FQNNGV. The CDR3 is made up of 16 amino acids. In DNA, the CDR3 is TGTGCCAGCAGCTTATTAGGACAGGGGACGAACACTGAAGCTTTCTTT. Protein: CASSLLGQGTNTEAFF.

This clone was detected once. The chain combines TRBV4-1 with TRBJ2-7; 8 bases agree with TRBD1. This CDR3 is built from 14 residues. J gave up 1 base and V 4 bases, and 3 bases lay outside the gene matches. Germline CDR1 and CDR2: MGHRA and YSYEKL. CDR3 residues: CASSPTGVSYEQYF. The CDR3 region has the DNA TGCGCCAGCAGCCCGACAGGGGTTTCCTACGAGCAGTACTTC.

The V and J genes are TRBV19 and TRBJ1-1; D is uncertain. Germline V CDR1 and CDR2: LNHDA, SQIVND (reference sequence). CDR3 length: 13 residues. Deletions cut 5 bases from V and 2 bases from J, with 9 bases between. The CDR3 DNA sequence: TGTGCCAGTAGTCCTGGGCTTAACACTGAAGCTTTCTTT. Translation gives CASSPGLNTEAFF.

This chain joins TRBV7-3 and TRBJ1-2, with TRBD1 matching over 7 bases. The CDR3 sequence is 16 residues long. Germline-derived CDR1 and CDR2 are SGHTA and FQGTGA. The V and J ends lost 5 bases and 3 bases, in that order; junction bases with no gene match: 12. CDR3 in amino acids: CASSLGTATSYYGYTF. The CDR3 nucleotides read TGTGCCAGCAGCCTGGGGACAGCGACGTCTTACTATGGCTACACCTTC.

This clone was found a few times. The J gene is TRBJ2-6, the V gene TRBV4-3; 11 bases match TRBD1. The V gene end was trimmed by 1 base and the J gene end by 3 bases; junction bases not matched to a gene: 2. This CDR3 spans 17 amino acids. Germline CDR1 reads LGHNA; CDR2 reads YSLEER. Here the CDR3 reads CASSQGTGGDGANVLTF. In DNA, the CDR3 is TGCGCCAGCAGCCAAGGGACAGGGGGCGATGGGGCCAACGTCCTGACTTTC.

The V call is TRBV4-3, the J call TRBJ2-1, with 8 positions matching TRBD2. The CDR3 extends over 17 amino acids. The ends lost 1 base at V and 7 bases at J; junction bases unmatched: 12. Germline V gene data show CDR1 as LGHNA and CDR2 as YSLEER. CDR3 sequence: CASSQAPPGLAINEQFF. In nucleotides, the CDR3 is TGCGCCAGCAGCCAAGCGCCCCCCGGACTAGCAATAAATGAGCAGTTCTTC.

V is TRBV7-2 and J is TRBJ1-1; 7 bases are a match to TRBD1. Unmatched junction bases numbered 1, after V lost 1 base and J lost 2 bases. Per the germline V gene, CDR1 is SGHTA and CDR2 is FQGNSA. This CDR3 contains 14 residues. CDR3 protein: CASSLEGANTEAFF. The CDR3 DNA sequence: TGTGCCAGCAGCTTAGAGGGGGCTAACACTGAAGCTTTCTTT.

The chain uses TRBV7-8 and TRBJ2-5, with TRBD2 matching over 9 bases. Germline lookup yields CDR1 SGHVS and CDR2 FQNEAQ. J was trimmed by 5 bases and V by 3 bases; bases with no gene match: 16. The CDR3 contains 18 residues. For the CDR3, the DNA is TGTGCCAGCAGCTTCGTTGGGATTAGCGGGAGTCCCGCCGAGACCCAGTACTTC. Translation: CASSFVGISGSPAETQYF.

The chain recombines TRBV5-1 with TRBJ2-5; tentative D call: TRBD2 (6 bases). The J call may not be correct, given that the DNA end is closer to TRBJ2-7. CDR3 length: 15 residues. Germline loops: CDR1 SGHRS, CDR2 YFSETQ. This chain's CDR3 is CASSLGRGAPYEQYF. CDR3 in DNA: TGCGCCAGCAGCTTGGGGCGGGGAGCCCCCTACGAGCAGTACTTC.

The chain recombines TRBV10-3 with TRBJ2-2; the match to TRBD2 covers 8 bases. The germline V gene has CDR1 ENHRY and CDR2 SYGVKD. This CDR3 is built from 16 residues. V lost 4 bases and J lost 3; bases outside the gene matches: 7. CDR3 in amino acids: CAISAGTRAHTGELFF. The CDR3 nucleotides are TGTGCCATCAGTGCCGGGACTAGGGCGCACACCGGGGAGCTGTTTTTT.

As regards this clone: One junction end does not reproduce the germline sequence, and a read error may be involved. DNA of the CDR3: TGCGCCAGCAGGTTTGCTGGGACTAGCGGGATTGGCACAGATACGCGGTATTTT. This encodes CASRFAGTSGIGTDTRYF. V gene TRBV5-1 combines with J gene TRBJ2-3; 13 bases line up with TRBD2. From germline, CDR1 is SGHRS and CDR2 YFSETQ. The length of the CDR3 is 18 residues.

By share of the sample, this clone is medium-sized. This chain uses TRBV4-3 with TRBJ1-5; D gene uncertain. This CDR3 region has 16 residues. V was trimmed by 0 bases and J by 5 bases, leaving 14 bases between them. Germline V gene lookup returns CDR1 LGHNA and CDR2 YSLEER. This CDR3 is CASSQDRVGRDQPQHF. The CDR3 bases are TGCGCCAGCAGCCAAGATCGGGTAGGCCGGGATCAGCCCCAGCATTTT.

The chain combines TRBV28 with TRBJ2-3; 7 nucleotides line up with TRBD2. The CDR3 sequence is 15 residues long. Per the germline V gene, CDR1 is MDHEN and CDR2 is SYDVKM. V lost 6 bases, J lost 2 bases, and 8 bases stayed unmatched. The CDR3 bases are TGTGCCAGCAGAGAGTTTAGCGGGTCCACAGATACGCAGTATTTT. This codes for CASREFSGSTDTQYF. Looking up the rest from reference TRBV28 and TRBJ2-3 gives the full variable domain: DVKVTQSSRYLVKRTGEKVFLECVQDMDHENMFWYRQDPGLGLRLIYFSYDVKMKEKGDIPEGYSVSREKKERFSLILESASTNQTSMYLCASREFSGSTDTQYFGPGTRLTVL.

V gene TRBV28 combines with J gene TRBJ1-5; D perhaps matches TRBD1 (5 bases). From germline, CDR1 is MDHEN and CDR2 SYDVKM. The CDR3 sequence is 14 residues long. With 6 bases removed from V and 3 bases from J, the gap between germline ends came to 12 bases. CDR3 sequence reads: CASRGEGNNQPQHF. Written as DNA, the CDR3 is TGTGCCAGCAGGGGGGAGGGGAACAATCAGCCCCAGCATTTT. The full variable domain, with the rest looked up from reference TRBV28 and TRBJ1-5, is DVKVTQSSRYLVKRTGEKVFLECVQDMDHENMFWYRQDPGLGLRLIYFSYDVKMKEKGDIPEGYSVSREKKERFSLILESASTNQTSMYLCASRGEGNNQPQHFGDGTRLSIL.

This clone showed up just once. The chain carries TRBV19 and TRBJ2-2; a possible D gene is TRBD1 (5 bases). This CDR3 has 14 amino acids. CDR1 and CDR2 from the germline V gene are LNHDA and SQIVND (reference sequence). Trimming removed 6 bases from V and 4 bases from J, with 12 bases in between. CDR3 nucleotides: TGTGCCAGTAGAGCAGGGTTGAGCACCGGGGAGCTGTTTTTT. It translates to CASRAGLSTGELFF.

The V gene is TRBV18, the J gene TRBJ1-1; perhaps TRBD1 as D (6 bases). CDR1 is KGHSH, CDR2 LQKENI, per germline. This CDR3 region has 15 residues. V was shortened by 3 bases and J by 0 bases, with 11 bases between the two germline ends. The CDR3 region is CASSPSGGLNTEAFF. CDR3 DNA: TGTGCCAGCTCACCCTCCGGGGGGCTGAACACTGAAGCTTTCTTT.

This sequence joins TRBV19 and TRBJ1-3, with TRBD1 matching 10 bases. Germline lookup yields CDR1 LNHDA and CDR2 SQIVND (reference sequence). V was clipped by 9 bases and J by 0 bases; unmatched bases: 14. This CDR3 spans 18 amino acids. CDR3 sequence (DNA): TGTGCCAGCCTGGAGCGGGGACAGGGGTTTTCCTCTGGAAACACCATATATTTT. Amino acids: CASLERGQGFSSGNTIYF.

V is TRBV20-1 and J is TRBJ2-3; D not resolved. CDR1 is DFQATT and CDR2 is SNEGSKA in the germline V gene (reference sequence). Trimming removed 7 bases from V and 8 bases from J, with 13 bases in between. The CDR3 has 11 amino acids. As DNA, the CDR3 is TGCAGTGTGCAGAATTACGGTACGCAGTATTTT. Translating gives CSVQNYGTQYF.

This clone showed up just a few times. The chain is built from TRBV11-2 and TRBJ2-7; TRBD2 matches 8 bases. The germline V gene has CDR1 SGHAT and CDR2 FQNNGV. This CDR3 contains 14 residues. The V gene end was trimmed by 3 bases and the J gene end by 1 base; junction bases not matched to a gene: 2. In DNA, the CDR3 is TGTGCCAGCAGCTTCGTAGCGGGGTCCTACGAGCAGTACTTC. This sequence encodes CASSFVAGSYEQYF.

The chain uses TRBV5-1 and TRBJ2-1, with TRBD1 matching 10 bases. The CDR3 is 15 residues long. From germline, CDR1 is SGHRS and CDR2 YFSETQ. V lost 2 bases, J lost 5 bases, and 4 bases stayed unmatched. CDR3 amino acids: CASSLGQGGNNEQFF. The DNA for the CDR3 is TGCGCCAGCAGCTTAGGACAGGGGGGGAACAATGAGCAGTTCTTC.

The CDR3 sequence: CASSLYEKKQFF. CDR3 DNA: TGTGCCAGCAGCTTATACGAGAAGAAGCAGTTCTTC. The chain uses TRBV13 and TRBJ2-1, with no clear D. CDR1 is PRHDT, CDR2 FYEKMQ, per germline (reference sequence). This CDR3 is 12 amino acids long. V lost 2 bases, J lost 11 bases, and 10 bases lay in between.

The gene calls are TRBV5-8 and TRBJ2-7, with TRBD2 as a possible D gene (5 bases). Trimming took 3 bases from V and 2 from J, leaving 12 bases between them. This CDR3 comprises 14 residues. The germline V gene encodes CDR1 SGHTS and CDR2 YDEGEE. CDR3 DNA sequence: TGTGCCAGCAGCTCCCTCGACTATACCTACGAGCAGTACTTC. Its translation: CASSSLDYTYEQYF.

The gene calls are TRBV28 and TRBJ1-2, with D maybe TRBD1 (6 bases). The CDR3 has 14 amino acids. The V gene's germline CDR1 is MDHEN and CDR2 SYDVKM. V shed 8 bases and J shed 4 bases, with 17 bases lying between them. For the CDR3, the DNA is TGTGCCAGCGGGGGCGCTAGGGGCGTCTATGGCTACACCTTC. The encoded protein is CASGGARGVYGYTF.

This chain joins TRBV5-1 and TRBJ1-5; 10 nucleotides match TRBD1. V was clipped by 4 bases and J by 6 bases; unmatched bases: 7. CDR3 size: 15 residues. From germline, CDR1 is SGHRS and CDR2 YFSETQ. The CDR3 DNA reads TGCGCCAGCAGCCGGACGACAGGGGGCCTTCAGCCCCAGCATTTT. Its protein product is CASSRTTGGLQPQHF.

The J gene is TRBJ2-2, the V gene TRBV9, with 10 bases that match TRBD2. The germline CDR1 and CDR2 sequences are SGDLS and YYNGEE. V was clipped by 0 bases and J by 2 bases; unmatched bases: 7. CDR3 size: 18 residues. The CDR3 DNA reads as TGTGCCAGCAGCGTAGCAACAGGGACTAGCGTTAACACCGGGGAGCTGTTTTTT. Translation gives CASSVATGTSVNTGELFF.

This clone was detected only a few times. The V gene is TRBV19, the J gene TRBJ1-2; the D is unclear. The CDR3 runs 13 residues. The V end lost 5 bases, the J end lost 5 bases, and 12 bases lay between the germline ends. Per the germline V gene, CDR1 is LNHDA and CDR2 is SQIVND (reference sequence). In DNA form, the CDR3 reads TGTGCCAGTAGTGACGAGGGCTGGTATGGCTACACCTTC. Residues: CASSDEGWYGYTF.

Only a few counts were recorded for this clone. The chain combines TRBV29-1 with TRBJ2-5, with D perhaps TRBD1 or TRBD2 (5 bases each). CDR3 size: 13 residues. Germline CDR1 and CDR2: SQVTM and ANQGSEA. V dropped 6 bases and J dropped 5 bases, with 16 bases sitting between them. The CDR3, as DNA: TGCAGCGTGATCCGGGACGCAGCCGAGACCCAGTACTTC. It codes for CSVIRDAAETQYF.

J is TRBJ2-1 and V is TRBV5-4; D may correspond to TRBD1 or TRBD2 (7 bases each). This CDR3 is built from 15 residues. CDR1 is SGHNT, CDR2 YYREEE, per germline (reference sequence). V shed 2 bases and J shed 5 bases, with 14 bases lying between them. This CDR3 reads CASSLPSGGDNEQFF. CDR3 sequence (DNA): TGTGCCAGCAGCTTACCCTCAGGGGGGGACAATGAGCAGTTCTTC. The full variable domain, its missing parts supplied by reference TRBV5-4 and TRBJ2-1, is ETGVTQSPTHLIKTRGQQVTLRCSSQSGHNTVSWYQQALGQGPQFIFQYYREEENGRGNFPPRFSGLQFPNYSSELNVNALELDDSALYLCASSLPSGGDNEQFFGPGTRLTVL.

This chain uses TRBV5-6 with TRBJ2-1; no clear D gene. Germline CDR1 and CDR2: SGHDT and YYEEEE. Between the trimmed V and J ends, which lost 0 bases and 9 bases, there was a span of 10 bases. This CDR3 comprises 13 residues. CDR3 coding DNA: TGTGCCAGCAGCTTGGTAGGGCAGGTTGAGCAGTTCTTC. Amino acids: CASSLVGQVEQFF.

The chain uses TRBV7-9 and TRBJ2-2, with D possibly TRBD2 on 6 matching bases. CDR3 length: 16 residues. The V gene lost 1 base and the J gene lost 0 bases, with 9 bases spanning the gap. Germline-derived CDR1 and CDR2 are SEHNR and FQNEAQ (reference sequence). The CDR3 DNA sequence: TGTGCCAGCAGCTTAGAGCCGGGGGCGAACACCGGGGAGCTGTTTTTT. Residues: CASSLEPGANTGELFF.

This rearrangement joins TRBV19 to TRBJ2-3; D uncertain. Deletions cut 3 bases from V and 1 base from J, with 11 bases between. Germline V lookup: CDR1 LNHDA, CDR2 SQIVND (reference sequence). The CDR3 sequence is 15 residues long. The CDR3: CASSISASRTDTQYF. DNA of the CDR3: TGTGCCAGTAGTATCTCGGCGAGCCGCACAGATACGCAGTATTTT. Combining the CDR3 with reference TRBV19 and TRBJ2-3 gives the whole variable domain DGGITQSPKYLFRKEGQNVTLSCEQNLNHDAMYWYRQDPGQGLRLIYYSQIVNDFQKGDIAEGYSVSREKKESFPLTVTSAQKNPTAFYLCASSISASRTDTQYFGPGTRLTVL.